This T cell receptor beta chain originates from a study of regulatory T cells in long-lasting Graves disease. Study-level points and caveats: Persistent patients shared 2,700 or so public clonotypes among themselves. Newly diagnosed patients shared fewer, at more than 750. Persistent disease preferred TRBV28, TRBJ1-2 and TRBJ2-5.

Regarding this clonotype: Its antigen is currently unknown. A read error may explain this, as a much larger clone is one base away.

Combining iRepertoire HTBI primers with Arm-PCR of CDR3 regions, the authors built TCR beta libraries. Authors' data handling: Segment identification across samples yielded 62 TRBV and about 13 TRBJ segments. A single record per CDR3 protein comes from TCRdb applying MiXCR to the multiplex PCR reads. It is TCRdb's table, rather than the study itself, that gives the V and J calls and clone size. Of 400,000 or so distinct CDR3 sequences in the sample, less than 25% were seen once. Noted time point: persistent/refractory GD, antithyroid drugs over 5 years with positive TRAb. The authors made the TCR library using RNA they extracted from PBMCs. In germline, CDR1 is MDHEN, CDR2 SYDVKM. This CDR3 is 16 amino acids long.

The receptor was derived from a female donor with Graves disease. Sample: peripheral blood mononuclear cells (PBMCs), taken when the disease was refractory, from a patient treated with antithyroid drugs. The genes are TRBV28 and TRBJ2-3, with TRBD1 identical over 8 bases. The J call is in doubt because the DNA end fits TRBJ1-5 better. DNA for the CDR3: TGTGCCAGCAGTTCATCCGACAGGGGAGACGAAGATACGCAGCATTTT. Its protein product is CASSSSDRGDEDTQHF.